Each of the 10 T cell receptor beta chains below was sequenced from the same sample in a study of CD8+ T cells in alopecia areata. Reverse transcribed after extraction, RNA yielded cDNA as the sequencing template. The data were produced by immunoSEQ multiplex PCR, yet TCRdb's version contains in-frame clones alone and is incomplete. This table holds about 270,000 clones, roughly 60% found once. Treatment described: oral pan-JAK inhibitor, 5-10 mg twice daily. The sequenced sample was CD4+ T cells sorted from blood, obtained at approximately week 51, from a patient treated with tofacitinib. Receptors originate from a human donor with alopecia areata.

This clone came up a few times. The chain couples TRBV4-3 to TRBJ2-1, with TRBD2 identical over 13 bases. Looked up from germline, CDR1 is LGHNA and CDR2 is YSLEER. This CDR3 spans 17 amino acids. With V trimmed by 4 bases and J by 3 bases, 6 bases remained unmatched. The CDR3 DNA sequence: TGCGCCAGCAGCCCCCGACTAGCGGGGGGATTCTACAATGAGCAGTTCTTC. Its translation: CASSPRLAGGFYNEQFF.

This chain links TRBV6-6 with TRBJ2-7; D gene uncertain. This CDR3 contains 15 residues. Deletions cut 4 bases from V and 2 bases from J, with 15 bases between. The germline gives CDR1 MNHNY, CDR2 SVGAGI (reference sequence). The CDR3 here is CASSSLDGRAYEQYF. The DNA for the CDR3 is TGTGCCAGCAGTTCCCTGGACGGAAGAGCCTACGAGCAGTACTTC.

This clone was found a few times. The rearrangement links TRBV9 to TRBJ2-5; 11 bases agree with TRBD2. V dropped 1 base and J dropped 5; count of bases not matched to a gene: 7. The CDR3 consists of 16 residues. The germline V gene has CDR1 SGDLS and CDR2 YYNGEE. The CDR3 sequence is CASSVTGTSGGETQYF. CDR3 nucleotide sequence: TGTGCCAGCAGCGTAACCGGGACTAGCGGAGGGGAGACCCAGTACTTC.

This clone was counted a few times. The chain combines TRBV10-3 with TRBJ1-5; 9 nucleotides match TRBD1. CDR3 size: 15 residues. V trimming: 5 bases; J trimming: 7 bases; junction bases outside the gene matches: 9. Germline V gives CDR1 ENHRY, CDR2 SYGVKD. The CDR3 coding sequence is TGTGCCATCAGTACGGGACAGGGCTTTTACCAGCCCCAGCATTTT. As protein: CAISTGQGFYQPQHF.

In this sample, this clone turned up a few times. The chain combines TRBV5-6 with TRBJ2-1; 9 positions match TRBD1. The J segment lost 3 bases and the V segment lost 4 bases, leaving 11 bases of the junction unmatched. This CDR3 comprises 17 residues. The germline V gene has CDR1 SGHDT and CDR2 YYEEEE. CDR3 loop: CASSRLRDRGDYNEQFF. CDR3 DNA: TGTGCCAGCAGCCGACTTCGAGACAGGGGGGACTACAATGAGCAGTTCTTC.

V is TRBV14 and J is TRBJ2-5; D is possibly TRBD2 (6 bases). CDR1 and CDR2 (germline): SGHDN, FVKESK. Trimming shortened V by 6 bases and J by 8 bases, and 19 bases separated the two germline ends. This CDR3 contains 14 residues. CDR3 coding DNA: TGTGCCAGCAGAAAGTCCGGGACTCAAAATACCCAGTACTTC. Protein product: CASRKSGTQNTQYF.

The chain employs TRBV7-4 and TRBJ2-4, with D hard to call. Germline V gives CDR1 SGHVT, CDR2 SQSDAQ. V was pared by 9 bases and J by 2 bases, with 14 bases between. The CDR3 has 14 amino acids. Written as DNA, the CDR3 is TGTGCCAGGAACGGACGGCGGTCCAAAAACATTCAGTACTTC. Translated: CARNGRRSKNIQYF.

The chain carries TRBV9 and TRBJ1-6; D gene unclear. Germline values: CDR1 SGDLS, CDR2 YYNGEE. The CDR3 is 13 residues long. V lost 4 bases, J lost 10 bases, and 12 bases lay in between. The CDR3 DNA sequence: TGTGCCAGCAGCCCCCGACCGGGATCACCCCTCCACTTT. As protein: CASSPRPGSPLHF.

The rearrangement links TRBV29-1 to TRBJ2-7, with D perhaps matching TRBD1 (5 bases). The CDR3 covers 14 residues. Germline CDR1 is SQVTM and CDR2 is ANQGSEA. V lost 6 bases, J lost 4 bases, and 19 bases lay in between. The CDR3 region is CSVLGFTGNYEQYF. The CDR3 DNA follows: TGCAGCGTCTTGGGTTTTACAGGAAATTACGAGCAGTACTTC.

This clone turned up a few times. The chain recombines TRBV10-3 with TRBJ2-1; D is unclear. The ends were cut back, 6 bases at V and 5 bases at J, with 5 bases in the middle. This CDR3 has 11 residues. Germline V gene sequence: CDR1 ENHRY, CDR2 SYGVKD. CDR3 sequence (DNA): TGTGCCATCAGGCTAAACAATGAGCAGTTCTTC. It yields the protein CAIRLNNEQFF.